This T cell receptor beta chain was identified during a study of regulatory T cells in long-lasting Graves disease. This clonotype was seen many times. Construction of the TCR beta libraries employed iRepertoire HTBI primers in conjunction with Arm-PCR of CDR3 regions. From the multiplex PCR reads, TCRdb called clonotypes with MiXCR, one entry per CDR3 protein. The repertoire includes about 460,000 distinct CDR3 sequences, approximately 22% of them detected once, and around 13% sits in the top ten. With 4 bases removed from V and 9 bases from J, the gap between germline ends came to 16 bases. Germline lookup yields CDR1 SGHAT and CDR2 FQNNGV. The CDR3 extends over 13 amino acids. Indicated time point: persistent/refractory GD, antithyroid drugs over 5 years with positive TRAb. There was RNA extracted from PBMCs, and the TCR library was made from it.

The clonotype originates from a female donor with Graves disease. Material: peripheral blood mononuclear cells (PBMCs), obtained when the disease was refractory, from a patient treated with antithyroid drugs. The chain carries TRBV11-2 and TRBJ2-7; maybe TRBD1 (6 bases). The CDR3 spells CASSYAEDRGQYF. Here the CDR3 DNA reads TGTGCCAGCAGCTACGCCGAGGACAGAGGGCAGTACTTC.